This T cell receptor beta chain was recorded in a study of radiation and T cells in renal cell carcinoma. Time point: baseline pretreatment blood. The treatment here: 15 Gy SBRT to primary tumor, nephrectomy 4 weeks later. Serial blood draws occurred at baseline and 2 and 4 weeks post-SBRT. The patient's renal cell carcinoma had clear cell pathology. The study, taken as a whole, reports: In blood, top tumor clones expanded by 2 weeks, shrinking by 4. Baseline intratumoral clonotype presence is unknown without pretreatment biopsies.

TCRdb's table, derived via immunoSEQ multiplex PCR, lists solely in-frame clones and lacks some. The profile shows about 150,000 clones, around 90% of them singletons. The CDR3 runs to 15 residues. Germline assignment: CDR1 LGHNA and CDR2 YNFKEQ. V was clipped by 0 bases and J by 5 bases, with 13 bases between them. For this clone: Its antigen is unidentified.

The V gene is TRBV4-2, the J gene TRBJ2-5, with D perhaps TRBD1 or TRBD2 (7 bases each). The sequences come from blood, collected from a patient whose treatment included radiotherapy and nephrectomy. This receptor was taken from a woman aged 70 to 79 with renal cell carcinoma. CDR3 bases: TGTGCCAGCAGCCAAGACAGGGGGGGCGAGGAGACCCAGTACTTC. This gives the protein CASSQDRGGEETQYF.